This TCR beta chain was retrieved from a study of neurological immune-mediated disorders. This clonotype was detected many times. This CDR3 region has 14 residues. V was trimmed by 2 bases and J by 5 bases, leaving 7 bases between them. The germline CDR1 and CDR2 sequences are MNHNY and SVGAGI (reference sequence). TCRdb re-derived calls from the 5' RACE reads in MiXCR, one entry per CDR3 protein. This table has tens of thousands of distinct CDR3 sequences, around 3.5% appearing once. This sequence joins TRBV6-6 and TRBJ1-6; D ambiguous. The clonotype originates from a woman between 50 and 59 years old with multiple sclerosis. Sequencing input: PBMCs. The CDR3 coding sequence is TGTGCCAGCAGTTACGTCCAAGATAATTCACCCCTCCACTTT. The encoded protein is CASSYVQDNSPLHF.